The 4 T cell receptor beta chains below come from one sample, sequenced in a study of blood T cell repertoires in COVID-19. The data were produced by immunoSEQ multiplex PCR, yet TCRdb's version contains in-frame clones alone and is incomplete. The table has about 67,000 clones, 87% seen once. The source material was peripheral blood. These receptors all stem from a man aged 50 to 60 with active COVID-19.

V is TRBV6-1 and J is TRBJ2-4; perhaps TRBD2 as D (5 bases). The CDR3 is 14 amino acids. Between the trimmed V and J ends, which lost 3 bases and 7 bases, there was a span of 13 bases. Germline CDR1 and CDR2: MNHNS and SASEGT. The CDR3 region is CASSDLDFVNIQYF. CDR3 bases: TGTGCCAGCAGTGACCTGGACTTCGTGAACATTCAGTACTTC.

The chain couples TRBV7-2 to TRBJ2-3; unclear D gene. The CDR3 has 14 amino acids. In germline, CDR1 is SGHTA, CDR2 FQGNSA. V dropped 5 bases and J dropped 5 bases, with 14 bases sitting between them. The CDR3: CASSPRSRGDTQYF. DNA for the CDR3: TGTGCCAGCAGCCCCAGATCCCGCGGAGATACGCAGTATTTT.

This sequence joins TRBV5-1 and TRBJ2-5, with 7 nucleotides matching TRBD1. With 0 bases clipped from V and 2 bases from J, the junction kept 1 base outside the gene matches. Germline V gene data show CDR1 as SGHRS and CDR2 as YFSETQ. The CDR3 runs to 14 residues. The CDR3 loop is CASSLGDRQETQYF. CDR3 coding DNA: TGCGCCAGCAGCTTGGGGGACAGACAAGAGACCCAGTACTTC.

The chain joins TRBV7-9 to TRBJ1-2; the match to TRBD1 covers 7 bases. V lost 5 bases and J lost 2; bases outside the gene matches: 5. Per germline, CDR1 SEHNR and CDR2 FQNEAQ (reference sequence). CDR3 length: 14 amino acids. Written as DNA, the CDR3 is TGTGCCAGCAGCCGGGACAGATCGAACTATGGCTACACCTTC. Translating it yields CASSRDRSNYGYTF. The full variable domain, in which reference TRBV7-9 and TRBJ1-2 provide the parts outside the CDR3, is DTGVSQNPRHKITKRGQNVTFRCDPISEHNRLYWYRQTLGQGPEFLTYFQNEAQLEKSRLLSDRFSAERPKGSFSTLEIQRTEQGDSAMYLCASSRDRSNYGYTFGSGTRLTVV.